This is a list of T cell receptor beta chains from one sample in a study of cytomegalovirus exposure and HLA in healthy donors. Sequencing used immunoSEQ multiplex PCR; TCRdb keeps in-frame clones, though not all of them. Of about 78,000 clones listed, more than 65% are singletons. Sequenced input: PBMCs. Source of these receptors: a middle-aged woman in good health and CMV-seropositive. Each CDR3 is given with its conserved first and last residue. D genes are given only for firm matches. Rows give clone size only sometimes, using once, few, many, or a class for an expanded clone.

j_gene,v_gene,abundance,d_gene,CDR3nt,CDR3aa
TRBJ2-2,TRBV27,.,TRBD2,TGTGCCAGCAGTTTGCGGGGGTCGAACACCGGGGAGCTGTTTTTT,CASSLRGSNTGELFF
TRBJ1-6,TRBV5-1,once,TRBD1,TGCGCCAGCAGCTTGGGACGGGACAGCAATAATTCACCCCTCCACTTT,CASSLGRDSNNSPLHF
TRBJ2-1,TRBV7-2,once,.,TGTGCCAGCAGCTCCGGGGTGGGTGGTGAGCAGTTCTTC,CASSSGVGGEQFF
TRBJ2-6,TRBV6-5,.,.,TGTGCCAGCAGTTACGGGACAAGCTCTGGGGCCAACGTCCTGACTTTC,CASSYGTSSGANVLTF
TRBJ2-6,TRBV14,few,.,TGTGCCAGCAGCCAAGGTTCATCTGGGGCCAACGTCCTGACTTTC,CASSQGSSGANVLTF
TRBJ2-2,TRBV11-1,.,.,TGTGCCAGCACCTTGACATTCTCCGGGGAGCTGTTTTTT,CASTLTFSGELFF
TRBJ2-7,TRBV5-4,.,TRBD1,TGTGCCAGCAGCCGCCCGGGACAGGACTACGAGCAGTACTTC,CASSRPGQDYEQYF
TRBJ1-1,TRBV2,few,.,TGTGCCAGCAGTGAGGAGGAAGGTTTCGTGGCTTTCTTT,CASSEEEGFVAFF
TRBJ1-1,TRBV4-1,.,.,TGCGCCAGCAGCCAAGGCCCCGGACTGCTGAACACTGAAGCTTTCTTT,CASSQGPGLLNTEAFF
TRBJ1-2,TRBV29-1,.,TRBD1,TGCAGCGTTCAAGCAGGGGGTTTAGGTGGCTACACCTTC,CSVQAGGLGGYTF
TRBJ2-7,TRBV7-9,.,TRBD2,TGTTCCAGCAGAGTCGGGACTAGCGGAGCCTACGAGCAGTACTTC,CSSRVGTSGAYEQYF
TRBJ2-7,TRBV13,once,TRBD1,TGTGCCAGCAGCTTACCGGGACAGGCCACCTACGAGCAGTACTTC,CASSLPGQATYEQYF
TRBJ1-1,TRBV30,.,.,TGTGCCTGGAGTGTACTGGGGAGTGAAGCTTTCTTT,CAWSVLGSEAFF
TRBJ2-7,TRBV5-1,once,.,TGCGCCAGCAGCCTACAGGAGAGGGGAGGCTACGAGCAGTACTTC,CASSLQERGGYEQYF
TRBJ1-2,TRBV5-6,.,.,TGTGCCAGCAGCTTGACCGCGGCAATTATCTATGGCTACACCTTC,CASSLTAAIIYGYTF
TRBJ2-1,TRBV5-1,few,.,TGCGCCAGCAGCCGAACGACTCCCCACAATGAGCAGTTCTTC,CASSRTTPHNEQFF
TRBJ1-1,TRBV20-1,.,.,TGCAGTGCCTCGGGGGGGACTGAAGCTTTCTTT,CSASGGTEAFF
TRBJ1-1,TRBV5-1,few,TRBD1,TGCGCCAGCAGCCCCGGGACAGGGGGTAGGTTCACTGAAGCTTTCTTT,CASSPGTGGRFTEAFF
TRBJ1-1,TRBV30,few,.,TGTGCCTGGGCCCCGACAAAGACTGAAGCTTTCTTT,CAWAPTKTEAFF
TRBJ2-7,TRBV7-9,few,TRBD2,TGTGCCAGCAGCTTAGGGTCTAGCGGGGTCTACGAGCAGTACTTC,CASSLGSSGVYEQYF
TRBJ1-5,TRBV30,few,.,TGTGCCTGGAGTGTACGGCGGGGGAGCACCCCTTATCAGCCCCAGCATTTT,CAWSVRRGSTPYQPQHF
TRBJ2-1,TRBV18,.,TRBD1,TGTGCCAGCTCACCACCGGGACAGATCAATGAGCAGTTCTTC,CASSPPGQINEQFF
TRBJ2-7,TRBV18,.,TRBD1,TGTGCCAGCTCGCATGGGACAGGGAGTAAAAACGAGCAGTACTTC,CASSHGTGSKNEQYF
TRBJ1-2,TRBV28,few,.,TGTGCCAGCAGTTTATCGGGGGGTGGCTACACCTTC,CASSLSGGGYTF
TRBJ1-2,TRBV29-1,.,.,TGCAGCGTTGATGAGCGGGAGAACTATGGCTACCCCTTC,CSVDERENYGYPF
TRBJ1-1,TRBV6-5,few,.,TGTGCCAGCAGTCTCACAGTAAATACTGAAGCTTTCTTT,CASSLTVNTEAFF
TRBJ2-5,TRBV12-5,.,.,TGTGCTAGTGGCCCTACAGGGCCAGAGACCCAGTACTTC,CASGPTGPETQYF
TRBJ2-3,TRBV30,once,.,TGTGCCTGGAGTACACCAGGGGCGCCCACAGATACGCAGTATTTT,CAWSTPGAPTDTQYF
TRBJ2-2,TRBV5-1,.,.,TGCGCCAGCAGCCCCGCAGGGGAGGGCACCGGGGAGCTGTTTTTT,CASSPAGEGTGELFF
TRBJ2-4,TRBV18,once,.,TGTGCCAGCACAGAACAGGGTGGCGGAAACATTCAGTACTTC,CASTEQGGGNIQYF
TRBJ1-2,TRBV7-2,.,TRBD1,TGTGCCAGCACCACGCTGGGACAGGGGAGGGGAGACACCTTC,CASTTLGQGRGDTF
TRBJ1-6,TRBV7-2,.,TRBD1,TGTGCCAGCAGTTCTGGGACAGGGTTTAGTTCACCCCTCCACTTT,CASSSGTGFSSPLHF
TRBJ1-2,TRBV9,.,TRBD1,TGTGCCAGCAGTAATATTCCCGGGACAGGGGGCTCTGGCTACACCTTC,CASSNIPGTGGSGYTF
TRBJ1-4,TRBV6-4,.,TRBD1,TGTGCCAGAGGAATATCCGGGACAGACAATGAAAAACTGTTTTTT,CARGISGTDNEKLFF
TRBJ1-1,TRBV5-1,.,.,TGCGCCAGCAGCTTTTTAGACAGGAACACTGAAGCTTTCTTT,CASSFLDRNTEAFF
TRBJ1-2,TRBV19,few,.,TGTGCCAGTAATCCGTTGAGGGGAGGTAGCTATGGCTACACCTTC,CASNPLRGGSYGYTF
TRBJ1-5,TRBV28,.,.,TGTGCCAGCAGTTTATTAGCCCGTGATAGCAATCAGCCCCAGCATTTT,CASSLLARDSNQPQHF
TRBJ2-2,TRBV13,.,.,TGTGCCAGCAGCTTAGGAGAGGCCTCCACCGGGGAGCTGTTTTTT,CASSLGEASTGELFF
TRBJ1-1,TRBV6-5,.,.,TGTGCCAGCAGTTACTCGAGAAGAGGGTCAGAAGCTTTCTTT,CASSYSRRGSEAFF
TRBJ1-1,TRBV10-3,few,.,TGTGCCATCAGTGAGTCGAAAGGGGGCACTGAAGCTTTCTTT,CAISESKGGTEAFF
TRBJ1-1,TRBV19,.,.,TGTGCCACCTTTACTCCCGGGGACACTGAAGCTTTCTTT,CATFTPGDTEAFF
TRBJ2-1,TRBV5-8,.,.,TGTGCCAGCAGCTTGGGGACAGTGGTTTTGCAGTTCTTC,CASSLGTVVLQFF
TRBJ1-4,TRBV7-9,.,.,TGTGCCAGCAGCCCTTGGAGGGGGGGCTTGGAAAAACTGTTTTTT,CASSPWRGGLEKLFF
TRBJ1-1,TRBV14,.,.,TGTGCCAGCAGCCCCGACTCGGTGAACACTGAAGCTTTCTTT,CASSPDSVNTEAFF
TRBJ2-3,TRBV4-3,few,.,TGCGCCAGCAGCCAACAGGGTTTGGGCACAGATACGCAGTATTTT,CASSQQGLGTDTQYF
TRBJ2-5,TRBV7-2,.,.,TGTGCCAGCAGCTTAGTAGGGGGGACAGACCAAGAGACCCAGTACTTC,CASSLVGGTDQETQYF
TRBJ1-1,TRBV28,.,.,TGTGCCAGCACTCGGGACACTCTAAACACTGAAGCTTTCTTT,CASTRDTLNTEAFF
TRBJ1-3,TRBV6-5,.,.,TGTGCCAGCAGTTCTGGACTAAGCTCTGGAAACACCATATATTTT,CASSSGLSSGNTIYF
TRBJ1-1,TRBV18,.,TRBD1,TGTGCCAGCTCACCACGACAGGGGGCGGGGACGGACACTGAAGCTTTCTTT,CASSPRQGAGTDTEAFF
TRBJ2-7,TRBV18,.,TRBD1,TGTGCCAGCTCACCCCAGGGGGCGGTCTCCTACGAGCAGTACTTC,CASSPQGAVSYEQYF
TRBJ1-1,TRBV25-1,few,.,TGTGCCAGCAGTGAGCAGGGGAGGGACACTGAAGCTTTCTTT,CASSEQGRDTEAFF
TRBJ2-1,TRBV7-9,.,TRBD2,TGTGCCAGCGGGCCGGGGGGGTCCAGGGTCTATGAGCAGTTCTTC,CASGPGGSRVYEQFF
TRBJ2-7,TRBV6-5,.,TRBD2,TGTGCCAGCAGTCCCGGGGGGAGGACCGAGCAGTACTTC,CASSPGGRTEQYF
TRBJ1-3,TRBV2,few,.,TGTGCCAGCAGTGAAGTTCCTCGGGGATTGTTGTATTTT,CASSEVPRGLLYF
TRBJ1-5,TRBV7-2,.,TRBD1,TGTGCCAGCAGCTTTCTGTCCCAGGGACAGGGGAAAAATCAGCCCCAGCATTTT,CASSFLSQGQGKNQPQHF
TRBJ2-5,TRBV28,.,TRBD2,TGTGCCAGCAGTTTATCTAGCGGGGGGGCCTTGGGAGAGACCCAGTACTTC,CASSLSSGGALGETQYF
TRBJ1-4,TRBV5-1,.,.,TGCGCCAGTTCCCTTGGAGGGGACGGAAAACTGTTTTTT,CASSLGGDGKLFF
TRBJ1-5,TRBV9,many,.,TGTGCCAGCAGCGAGGGGTATAGGTGGCAGCCCCAGCATTTT,CASSEGYRWQPQHF